Shown below are 11 T cell receptor beta chains from a single sample sequenced in a study of Graves' ophthalmopathy and Graves' hyperthyroidism. RNA transcripts were the source from which TCR beta CDR3 regions were amplified. In the first round, RT-PCR was carried out with HTBI primers, and a multiplex PCR formed the second round. From the multiplex PCR reads, TCRdb called clonotypes with MiXCR, one entry per CDR3 protein. The sample shows about 590,000 distinct CDR3 sequences, 35% to 45% of them seen only once. The sample consisted of peripheral blood or thyroid tissue (not recorded which). These receptors all stem from an adult man with Graves' hyperthyroidism.

The V and J genes are TRBV7-2 and TRBJ2-5; TRBD1 matches 8 bases. The last part of the DNA fits TRBJ2-1 better; the J call may be wrong. CDR1 and CDR2 (germline): SGHTA, FQGNSA. This CDR3 region has 15 residues. CDR3 in amino acids: CASSYGTGEYNEQFF. The CDR3 DNA reads TGTGCCAGCAGCTACGGGACAGGAGAATACAATGAGCAGTTCTTC.

At least ten counts were recorded for this clonotype. A junction end diverges from the germline sequence, so it may reflect a read error. This chain uses TRBV7-8 with TRBJ1-6; D unclear. Germline CDR1 is SGHVS and CDR2 is FQNEAQ. The CDR3 length is 15 residues. The CDR3: CASSLARGLNSPLHF. As DNA, the CDR3 is TGCGCCAGCAGCTTGGCCCGAGGGCTGAATTCACCCCTCCACTTT.

This clonotype was seen at least ten times. The genes are TRBV6-5 and TRBJ1-2, with D possibly matching TRBD1 (6 bases). The CDR3 is made up of 13 amino acids. The germline CDR1 and CDR2 sequences are MNHEY and SVGAGI. The V and J ends lost 5 bases and 7 bases respectively, with 14 bases between them. The CDR3 region has the DNA TGTGCCAGCAGTGATCCCCCAGGGGCTGGCTACACCTTC. Protein: CASSDPPGAGYTF.

This clonotype was seen more than once but under ten times. One end of the junction is discordant with germline, which a read error may explain. The chain carries TRBV20-1 and TRBJ2-5, with TRBD1 matching 10 bases. The CDR3 covers 13 residues. Germline V gene lookup returns CDR1 DFQATT and CDR2 SNEGSKA (reference sequence). CDR3 sequence: CSAGVLTGGRHLF. CDR3 DNA sequence: TGCAGTGCTGGAGTTCTGACAGGGGGCAGACACCTCTTC.

This clonotype was seen ten or more times. The chain has TRBV5-4 and TRBJ1-1; 7 bases map to TRBD1. The CDR3 spans 13 residues. Germline V CDR1 and CDR2: SGHNT, YYREEE (reference sequence). The V segment lost 8 bases and the J segment 2 bases; nucleotides outside the gene matches: 6. CDR3: CASKGQDNTEAFF. CDR3 bases: TGTGCCAGTAAAGGACAGGATAACACTGAAGCTTTCTTT.

The sample holds many counts of this clonotype. This rearrangement joins TRBV5-1 to TRBJ2-7; TRBD2 matches 13 bases. Germline CDR1 SGHRS, CDR2 YFSETQ. The CDR3 consists of 16 residues. V was clipped by 4 bases and J by 0 bases; unmatched bases: 4. The chain's CDR3 is CASSVTSGGSSYEQYF. The CDR3, as DNA: TGCGCCAGCAGCGTGACTAGCGGGGGGAGCTCCTACGAGCAGTACTTC.

The chain is built from TRBV2 and TRBJ2-3; 10 nucleotides agree with TRBD2. Germline CDR1 and CDR2: SNHLY and FYNNEI. CDR3 size: 17 residues. J gave up 4 bases and V 5 bases, and 12 bases lay outside the gene matches. CDR3 in amino acids: CASSYSWASGSADTQYF. The CDR3 DNA is TGTGCCAGCAGTTACTCGTGGGCTAGCGGGAGCGCAGATACGCAGTATTTT.

There are a few counts of this clonotype. The chain combines TRBV20-1 with TRBJ2-3; D gene ambiguous. CDR3 length: 12 amino acids. CDR1 is DFQATT, CDR2 SNEGSKA, per germline (reference sequence). The V end lost 1 base, the J end lost 4 bases, and 6 bases lay between the germline ends. This CDR3 is CSARVGSDTQYF. The CDR3 DNA reads as TGCAGTGCTAGAGTGGGGTCAGATACGCAGTATTTT.

About this clonotype: A single base separates this from a much larger clone, so it may be a read error. The rearrangement joins TRBV10-3 to TRBJ1-2; no clear D gene. Trimming took 5 bases from V and 7 from J, leaving 11 bases between them. The CDR3 covers 12 residues. In germline, CDR1 is ENHRY, CDR2 SYGVKD. CDR3 in DNA: TGTGCCATCAGTTACTTTGATGGTGGCTACACCTTC. Translated, it gives CAISYFDGGYTF.

About this clonotype: A read error may explain this, as a much larger clone is one base away. The rearrangement links TRBV20-1 to TRBJ2-2, with a possible D match to TRBD2 (7 bases). V lost 4 bases and J lost 6, with 15 bases in between. The CDR3 has 14 residues. Germline lookup yields CDR1 DFQATT and CDR2 SNEGSKA (reference sequence). The chain's CDR3 is CSAIDAGAAGELFF. The CDR3 DNA sequence: TGCAGTGCTATAGATGCGGGGGCAGCCGGGGAGCTGTTTTTT.

The V gene is TRBV3-1, the J gene TRBJ2-2, with unresolved D. V lost 3 bases, J lost 6 bases, and 8 bases lay in between. The CDR3 is 13 residues long. The germline V gene encodes CDR1 LGHDT and CDR2 YNNKEL (reference sequence). CDR3 coding DNA: TGTGCCAGCAGCCATCTGGGCGCCGGGGAGCTGTTTTTT. Translated: CASSHLGAGELFF.